These 9 T cell receptor beta chains originate from one sample sequenced in a study of CD8 T cells in ankylosing spondylitis. TCRdb itself ran the 5' RACE reads through MiXCR, one entry per CDR3 protein. The data hold 300,000 to 400,000 distinct CDR3 sequences, with about 9.9% observed a single time. The sequenced material came from blood, either unsorted or a sorted T cell fraction (not recorded which). Source of these receptors: a female donor with ankylosing spondylitis or in good health (not recorded which).

This clonotype has a count of ten or more. The chain links TRBV10-3 to TRBJ2-5, with a weak D call TRBD1 (5 bases). This CDR3 comprises 17 residues. Germline V gene sequence: CDR1 ENHRY, CDR2 SYGVKD. Deletions cut 10 bases from V and 1 base from J, with 25 bases between. The CDR3 DNA is TGTGCCACCCAGTCGGCAGGGTGGGGAATACGCCAAGAGACCCAGTACTTC. Its translation: CATQSAGWGIRQETQYF.

This clonotype was picked up a small number of times. V gene TRBV28 combines with J gene TRBJ2-7, with D maybe TRBD2 (6 bases). This CDR3 comprises 16 residues. Germline lookup yields CDR1 MDHEN and CDR2 SYDVKM. Trimming cost V 3 bases and J 2 bases, with 17 bases left between them. The chain's CDR3 is CASSFRGPGVAYEQYF. CDR3 sequence (DNA): TGTGCCAGCAGTTTTAGAGGGCCGGGGGTCGCCTACGAGCAGTACTTC.

This clonotype has a count of ten or more. This rearrangement joins TRBV29-1 to TRBJ1-2, with D unresolved. V was shortened by 7 bases and J by 1 base, with 16 bases between the two germline ends. CDR1 SQVTM and CDR2 ANQGSEA come from the germline V gene. This CDR3 is built from 14 residues. The CDR3 reads CSGTGRGSNYGYTF. CDR3 nucleotide sequence: TGCAGCGGAACTGGTCGGGGAAGTAACTATGGCTACACCTTC.

This rearrangement joins TRBV5-6 to TRBJ2-1, with D perhaps TRBD2 (5 bases). This CDR3 comprises 13 residues. Trimming cost V 5 bases and J 3 bases, with 9 bases left between them. CDR1 and CDR2 (germline): SGHDT, YYEEEE. CDR3 region: CASRAVYYNEQFF. CDR3 in DNA: TGTGCCAGCAGAGCGGTTTACTACAATGAGCAGTTCTTC.

This clonotype has ten or more counts. V and J are TRBV20-1 and TRBJ2-1, with 7 bases identical to TRBD1. The germline CDR1 and CDR2 sequences are DFQATT and SNEGSKA (reference sequence). V gave up 6 bases and J gave up 2 bases; unmatched junction bases: 10. This CDR3 has 15 residues. CDR3 nucleotides: TGCAGTGCCAAACACTTGAGGGGGCCCTACAATGAGCAGTTCTTC. This gives the protein CSAKHLRGPYNEQFF.

This clonotype was counted at least ten times. This chain links TRBV10-1 with TRBJ2-5, with 14 bases aligning to TRBD2. In germline, CDR1 is WNHNN, CDR2 SYGVQD (reference sequence). This CDR3 comprises 16 residues. V was pared by 6 bases and J by 3 bases, with 6 bases of the junction left unmatched. The CDR3 protein is CASSLGLAGGKETQYF. The CDR3 DNA sequence: TGCGCCAGCAGCCTAGGACTAGCGGGGGGAAAAGAGACCCAGTACTTC.

A few counts support this clonotype. CDR3: CASSPRPGLYEQYF. CDR3 bases: TGTGCCAGCAGCCCCCGGCCGGGGCTGTACGAGCAGTACTTC. J is TRBJ2-7 and V is TRBV7-2, with D possibly called TRBD1 or TRBD2 (5 bases each). The CDR3 runs 14 residues. V dropped 5 bases and J dropped 4 bases, with 15 bases sitting between them. Germline V lookup: CDR1 SGHTA, CDR2 FQGNSA.

This chain uses TRBV7-9 with TRBJ1-2; TRBD1 aligns across 10 bases. The junction had 10 bases not matched to a gene; V was cut back by 4 bases and J by 2 bases. Germline CDR1 SEHNR, CDR2 FQNEAQ (reference sequence). The CDR3 length is 17 residues. The CDR3 reads CASSSRRDRGENYGYTF. CDR3 coding DNA: TGTGCCAGCAGCTCTAGGAGGGACAGGGGAGAGAACTATGGCTACACCTTC.

This clonotype came up a few times. The chain carries TRBV30 and TRBJ1-1; D call uncertain. The CDR3 extends over 12 amino acids. V dropped 4 bases and J dropped 0 bases, with 6 bases sitting between them. Germline lookup yields CDR1 GTSNPN and CDR2 SVGIG (reference sequence). In DNA, the CDR3 is TGTGCCTGGATGCGGATGAACACTGAAGCTTTCTTT. It encodes CAWMRMNTEAFF.